This TCR beta chain was obtained from a study of T cells expressing NK-cell markers. The study, taken as a whole, reports: Of the CD8+ T cells in 5 to 7 donors, about 1.0-7.0% belonged to dominant NKG2C+ clonotypes. The CD3+CD56-NKG2C+ fraction was also led by these clonotypes in a few donors.

After re-calling the 5' RACE reads, TCRdb lists one entry per CDR3 protein, DNA absent. The sample's table shows over 200,000 distinct CDR3 sequences. Concerning this clonotype itself: Its antigen remains unidentified.

Per germline, CDR1 SQVTM and CDR2 ANQGSEA. The CDR3 is made up of 17 amino acids. This receptor was identified in a man between 18 and 29 years old in good health. This rearrangement joins TRBV29-1 to TRBJ2-6; TCRdb proposes TRBD1, but this gene call is untestable without DNA. Sequenced sample: blood T cells: a sorted CD56 or NKG2C T cell subset, CD4+ or CD8+ T cells, or bulk PBMC T cells (not recorded which). CDR3 loop: CSAKSRDRHSGANVLTF.